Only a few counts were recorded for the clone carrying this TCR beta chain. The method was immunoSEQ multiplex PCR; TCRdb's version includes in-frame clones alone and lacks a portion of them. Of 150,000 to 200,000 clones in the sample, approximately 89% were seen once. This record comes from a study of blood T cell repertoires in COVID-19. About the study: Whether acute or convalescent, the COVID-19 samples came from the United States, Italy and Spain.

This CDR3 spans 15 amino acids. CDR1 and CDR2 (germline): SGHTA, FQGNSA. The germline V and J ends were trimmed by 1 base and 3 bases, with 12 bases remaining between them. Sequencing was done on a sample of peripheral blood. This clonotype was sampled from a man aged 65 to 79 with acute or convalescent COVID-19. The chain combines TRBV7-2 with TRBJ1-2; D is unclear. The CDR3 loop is CASSLGPIVDYGYTF. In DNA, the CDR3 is TGTGCCAGCAGCTTAGGCCCTATTGTGGACTATGGCTACACCTTC.